This T cell receptor beta chain was recovered during a study of blood T cell repertoires in COVID-19. V lost 1 base and J 7 bases, leaving 16 bases between the germline ends. The V gene's germline CDR1 is GTSNPN and CDR2 SVGIG (reference sequence). The CDR3 is made up of 14 amino acids. Repertoires were generated with immunoSEQ multiplex PCR, while TCRdb's copy carries only in-frame clones and drops some. The table has over 150,000 clones, about 90% seen once. Sequenced material: PBMCs or T cells enriched from blood (not recorded which). This TCR derives from a woman between 50 and 59 years old who had recovered from COVID-19. V is TRBV30 and J is TRBJ1-2; tentatively, D is TRBD1 (6 bases). CDR3 amino acids: CAWSGGTSASGYTF. The DNA of the CDR3 is TGTGCCTGGAGTGGGGGGACATCGGCTTCTGGCTACACCTTC. Combining the CDR3 with reference TRBV30 and TRBJ1-2 gives the whole variable domain SQTIHQWPATLVQPVGSPLSLECTVEGTSNPNLYWYRQAAGRGLQLLFYSVGIGQISSEVPQNLSASRPQDRQFILSSKKLLLSDSGFYLCAWSGGTSASGYTFGSGTRLTVV.